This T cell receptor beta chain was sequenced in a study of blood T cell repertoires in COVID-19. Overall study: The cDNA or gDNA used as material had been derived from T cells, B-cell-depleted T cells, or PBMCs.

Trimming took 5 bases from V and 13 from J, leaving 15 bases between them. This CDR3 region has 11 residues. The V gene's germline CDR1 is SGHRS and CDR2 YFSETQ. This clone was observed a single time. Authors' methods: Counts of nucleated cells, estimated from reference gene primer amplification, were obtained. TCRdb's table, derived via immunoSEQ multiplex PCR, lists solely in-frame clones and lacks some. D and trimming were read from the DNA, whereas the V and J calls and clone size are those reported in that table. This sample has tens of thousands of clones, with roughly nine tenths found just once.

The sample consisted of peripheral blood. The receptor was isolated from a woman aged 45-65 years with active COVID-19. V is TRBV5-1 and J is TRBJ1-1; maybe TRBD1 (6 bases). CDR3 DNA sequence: TGCGCCAGCAGATGGGCAGGGGCCCTTTTCTTT. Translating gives CASRWAGALFF.